The source of this TCR beta chain is a study of blood T cell repertoires in COVID-19. Study details: Spain, Italy and the United States supplied samples that represented acute and convalescent COVID-19. In each case, the material was cDNA or gDNA derived from T cells, B-cell-depleted T cells, or PBMCs.

Seattle's enrolled individuals joined amid active infection and were then monitored longitudinally. Germline lookup yields CDR1 SGHDT and CDR2 YYEEEE. V shed 6 bases and J 8 bases; nucleotides not matched to a gene: 7. The CDR3 has 15 residues. Authors' processing steps: The assay estimated nucleated cells by amplifying reference gene primers. Produced via immunoSEQ multiplex PCR; TCRdb's table is partial and in-frame only. V and J calls and clone size are those listed in that table; D and trimming were worked out from the DNA. The sample has approximately 170,000 clones, around 85% seen once. The V call is TRBV5-6, the J call TRBJ2-6, with 11 nucleotides matching TRBD2. The sequence came from a woman of 80 years or more with COVID-19, enrolled during active disease. Material: peripheral blood. In DNA, the CDR3 is TGTGCCAGCACCCCACTAGCGGGAGTGTCCAACGTCCTGACTTTC. It translates to CASTPLAGVSNVLTF.